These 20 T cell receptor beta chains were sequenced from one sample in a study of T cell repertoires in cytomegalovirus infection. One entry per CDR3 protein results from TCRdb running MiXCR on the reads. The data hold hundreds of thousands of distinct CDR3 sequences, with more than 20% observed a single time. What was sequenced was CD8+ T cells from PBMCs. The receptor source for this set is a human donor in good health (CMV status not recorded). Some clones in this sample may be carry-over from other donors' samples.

The CDR3 loop reads CASSHPLGRPNTEAFF. For the CDR3, the DNA is TGTGCCAGCAGCCACCCTCTAGGCCGCCCGAACACTGAAGCTTTCTTT. The chain is built from TRBV14 and TRBJ1-1; no clear D gene. V was pared by 3 bases and J by 1 base, with 15 bases between. Germline V gives CDR1 SGHDN, CDR2 FVKESK. This CDR3 contains 16 residues. The full variable domain, its missing parts supplied by reference TRBV14 and TRBJ1-1, is EAGVTQFPSHSVIEKGQTVTLRCDPISGHDNLYWYRRVMGKEIKFLLHFVKESKQDESGMPNNRFLAERTGGTYSTLKVQPAELEDSGVYFCASSHPLGRPNTEAFFGQGTRLTVV.

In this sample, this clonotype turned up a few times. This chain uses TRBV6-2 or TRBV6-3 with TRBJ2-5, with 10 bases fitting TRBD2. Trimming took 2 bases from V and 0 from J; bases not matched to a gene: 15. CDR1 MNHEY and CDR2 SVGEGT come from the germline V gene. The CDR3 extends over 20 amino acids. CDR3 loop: CASSYPPGLAGVPHQETQYF. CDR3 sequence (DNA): TGTGCCAGCAGTTACCCCCCTGGGCTAGCGGGGGTCCCGCACCAAGAGACCCAGTACTTC.

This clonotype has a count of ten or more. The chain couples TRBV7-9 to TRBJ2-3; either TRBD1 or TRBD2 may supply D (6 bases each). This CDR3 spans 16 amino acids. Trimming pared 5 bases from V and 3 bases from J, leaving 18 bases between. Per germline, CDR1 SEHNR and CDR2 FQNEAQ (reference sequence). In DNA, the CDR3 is TGTGCCAGCAGCGGCGGGACACCGAATGGGACAGATACGCAGTATTTT. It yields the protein CASSGGTPNGTDTQYF.

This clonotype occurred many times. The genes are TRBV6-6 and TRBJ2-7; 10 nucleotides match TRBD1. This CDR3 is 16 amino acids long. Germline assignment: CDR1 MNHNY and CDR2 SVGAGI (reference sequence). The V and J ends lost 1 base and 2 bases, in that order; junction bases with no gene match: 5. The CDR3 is CASSYLGQGDAYEQYV. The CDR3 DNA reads TGTGCCAGCAGTTACTTAGGACAGGGGGACGCCTACGAGCAGTACGTC.

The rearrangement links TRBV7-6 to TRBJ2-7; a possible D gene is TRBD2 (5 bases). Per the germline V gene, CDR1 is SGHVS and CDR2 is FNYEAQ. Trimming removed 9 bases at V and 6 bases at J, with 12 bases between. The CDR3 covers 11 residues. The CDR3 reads CARFRGIEQYV. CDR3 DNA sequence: TGTGCCAGATTCCGAGGGATCGAGCAGTACGTC.

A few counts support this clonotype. Written as DNA, the CDR3 is TGTGCCAGCTCACCACCGCCAGGAAGGAACTACGAGCAGTACGTC. Amino acids: CASSPPPGRNYEQYV. V usage is TRBV18 and J usage is TRBJ2-7, with D uncertain. The germline V gene encodes CDR1 KGHSH and CDR2 LQKENI. With 0 bases removed from V and 3 bases from J, the gap between germline ends came to 12 bases. The CDR3 consists of 15 residues.

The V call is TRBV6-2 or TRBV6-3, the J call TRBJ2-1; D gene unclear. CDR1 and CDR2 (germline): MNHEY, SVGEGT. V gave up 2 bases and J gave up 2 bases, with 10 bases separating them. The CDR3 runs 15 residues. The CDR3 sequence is CASSYGIDAYNEQFF. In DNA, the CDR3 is TGTGCCAGCAGTTACGGCATAGACGCCTACAATGAGCAGTTCTTC.

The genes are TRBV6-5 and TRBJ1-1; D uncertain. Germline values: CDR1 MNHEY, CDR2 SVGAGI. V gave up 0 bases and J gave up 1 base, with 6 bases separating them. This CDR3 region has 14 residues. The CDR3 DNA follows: TGTGCCAGCAGTTACTCGCCTCAGAACACTGAAGCTTTCTTT. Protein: CASSYSPQNTEAFF.

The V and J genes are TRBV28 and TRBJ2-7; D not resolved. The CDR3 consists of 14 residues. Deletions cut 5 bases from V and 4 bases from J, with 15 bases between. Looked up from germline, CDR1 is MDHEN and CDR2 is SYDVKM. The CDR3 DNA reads TGTGCCAGCAGTCAACCCTCTAGGGTGTACGAGCAGTACGTC. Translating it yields CASSQPSRVYEQYV.

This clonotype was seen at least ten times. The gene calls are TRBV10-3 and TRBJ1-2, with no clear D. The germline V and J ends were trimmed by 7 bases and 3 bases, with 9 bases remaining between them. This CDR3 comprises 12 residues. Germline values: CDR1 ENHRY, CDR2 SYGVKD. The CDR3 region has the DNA TGTGCCATCAAAAACACCGACTATGGCTACACCTTC. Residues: CAIKNTDYGYTF.

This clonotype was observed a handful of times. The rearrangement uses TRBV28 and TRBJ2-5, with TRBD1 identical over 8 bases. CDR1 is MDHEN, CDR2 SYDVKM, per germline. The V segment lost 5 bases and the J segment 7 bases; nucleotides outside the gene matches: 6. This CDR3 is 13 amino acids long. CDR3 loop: CASSRTGRWTQYF. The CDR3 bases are TGTGCCAGCAGTAGGACAGGGCGATGGACCCAGTACTTC.

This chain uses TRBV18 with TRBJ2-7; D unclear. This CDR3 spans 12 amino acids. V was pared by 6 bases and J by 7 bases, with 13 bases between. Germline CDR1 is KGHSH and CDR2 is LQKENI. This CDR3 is CASSPDGPEQYV. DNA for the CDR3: TGTGCCAGCTCGCCGGACGGCCCAGAGCAGTACGTC.

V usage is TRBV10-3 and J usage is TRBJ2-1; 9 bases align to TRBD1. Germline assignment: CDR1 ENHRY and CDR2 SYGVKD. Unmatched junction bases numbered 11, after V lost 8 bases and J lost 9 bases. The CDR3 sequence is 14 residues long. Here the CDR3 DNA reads TGTGCCATCGACGGGGGACAGGGTTATGGTGAGCAGTTCTTC. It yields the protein CAIDGGQGYGEQFF.

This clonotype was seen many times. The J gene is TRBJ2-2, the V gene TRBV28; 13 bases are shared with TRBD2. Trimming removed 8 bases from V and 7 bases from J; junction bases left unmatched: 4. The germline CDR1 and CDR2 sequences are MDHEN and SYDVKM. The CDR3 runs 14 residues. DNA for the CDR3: TGTGCCAGCCGACTAGCGGGGGGTCTCGGGGAGCTGTTTTTT. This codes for CASRLAGGLGELFF.

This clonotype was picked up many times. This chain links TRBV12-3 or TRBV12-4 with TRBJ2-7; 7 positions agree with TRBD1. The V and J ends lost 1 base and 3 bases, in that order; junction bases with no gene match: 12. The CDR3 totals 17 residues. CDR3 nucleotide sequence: TGTGCCAGCAGTTTAGAGGTCTGGCAGGGGGAGCACTACGAGCAGTACTTC. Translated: CASSLEVWQGEHYEQYF.

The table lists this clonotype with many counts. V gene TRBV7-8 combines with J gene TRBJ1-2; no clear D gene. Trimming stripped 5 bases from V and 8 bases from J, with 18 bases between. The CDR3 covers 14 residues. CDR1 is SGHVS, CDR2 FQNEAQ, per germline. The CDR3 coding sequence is TGTGCCAGCAGCAACGGGGAGCCAAGGGTGGGCTACACCTTC. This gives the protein CASSNGEPRVGYTF.

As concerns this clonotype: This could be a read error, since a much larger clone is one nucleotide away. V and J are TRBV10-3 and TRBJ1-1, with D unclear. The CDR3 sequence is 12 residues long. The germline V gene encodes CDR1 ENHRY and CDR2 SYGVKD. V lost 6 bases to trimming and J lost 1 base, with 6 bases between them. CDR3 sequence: CAIRKWNTEAFF. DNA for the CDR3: TGTGCCATCAGGAAGTGGAACACTGAAGCTTTCTTT.

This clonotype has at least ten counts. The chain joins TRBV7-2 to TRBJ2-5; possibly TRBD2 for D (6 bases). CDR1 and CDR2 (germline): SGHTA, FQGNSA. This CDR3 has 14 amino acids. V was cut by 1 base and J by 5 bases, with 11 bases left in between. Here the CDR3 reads CASSLGGDPETQYF. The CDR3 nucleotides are TGTGCCAGCAGCTTAGGGGGGGATCCTGAGACCCAGTACTTC.

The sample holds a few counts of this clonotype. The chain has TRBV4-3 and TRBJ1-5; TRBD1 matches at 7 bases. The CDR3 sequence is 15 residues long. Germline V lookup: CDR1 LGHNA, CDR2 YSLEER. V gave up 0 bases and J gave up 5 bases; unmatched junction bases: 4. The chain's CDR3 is CASSQDTGADQPQHF. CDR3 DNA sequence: TGCGCCAGCAGCCAAGACACAGGGGCCGATCAGCCCCAGCATTTT.

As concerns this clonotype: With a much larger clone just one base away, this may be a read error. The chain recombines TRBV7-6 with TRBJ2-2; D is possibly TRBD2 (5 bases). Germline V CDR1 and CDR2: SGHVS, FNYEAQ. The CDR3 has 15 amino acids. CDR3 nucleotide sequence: TGTGCCAGCAGCGGCGGGCGGGCGAACACCAGGGAGCTGTTTTTT. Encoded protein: CASSGGRANTRELFF. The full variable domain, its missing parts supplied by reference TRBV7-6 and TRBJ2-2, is GAGVSQSPRYKVTKRGQDVALRCDPISGHVSLYWYRQALGQGPEFLTYFNYEAQQDKSGLPNDRFSAERPEGSISTLTIQRTEQRDSAMYRCASSGGRANTRELFFGEGSRLTVL.